This T cell receptor (beta chain) derives from a study of blood T cell repertoires in COVID-19. V lost 7 bases and J lost 0, with 15 bases in between. The germline V gene encodes CDR1 SQVTM and CDR2 ANQGSEA. The CDR3 is made up of 15 amino acids. Clones were sequenced by immunoSEQ multiplex PCR, and TCRdb holds only the in-frame ones, with some missing. The sample consists of more than 250,000 clones, 70% to 90% of them appearing once. This receptor was taken from a woman aged 45-60 years with COVID-19, enrolled during active disease. Material for sequencing was peripheral blood. The rearrangement joins TRBV29-1 to TRBJ2-2, with D maybe TRBD2 (6 bases). The CDR3 coding sequence is TGCAGCGCCCGAGCCGGGGGTCCGAACACCGGGGAGCTGTTTTTT. Translated: CSARAGGPNTGELFF.